This T cell receptor beta chain derives from a study of blood T cell repertoires in COVID-19. About the study: Spain, Italy and the United States supplied samples that represented acute and convalescent COVID-19.

In the original analysis: Quantification of nucleated cells was approximated via reference gene primer amplification. Produced via immunoSEQ multiplex PCR; TCRdb's table is partial and in-frame only. V, J and clone size are those of that table, while D and trimming were read from the DNA. This sample has 250,000 to 300,000 clones, with approximately 86% found just once. The germline gives CDR1 SGDLS, CDR2 YYNGEE. This CDR3 contains 14 residues. V was clipped by 2 bases and J by 1 base, with 9 bases between them. The receptor was derived from a man aged 25-45 years with active or convalescent COVID-19. Source material: peripheral blood. This chain connects TRBV9 to TRBJ1-1; D not certain. CDR3 amino acids: CASSVRGKNTEAFF. The DNA for the CDR3 is TGTGCCAGCAGCGTCCGCGGAAAGAACACTGAAGCTTTCTTT.